This is a list of T cell receptor beta chains from one sample in a study of T cell responses to AZD1222 COVID-19 vaccine. Profiled with immunoSEQ multiplex PCR; TCRdb holds only in-frame clones, not every one. This table has roughly 160,000 clones, about 91% appearing once. The sequenced sample was peripheral blood, obtained on day 0 of MenACWY control vaccination. Receptors originate from an adult in good health. Each CDR3 is given with its conserved first and last residue. A D gene is named only where the DNA matches it firmly. Size tells how often a clone was seen (once, few, many) or the class of an expanded clone, and some rows leave it out.

v_call	clone_size	j_call	d_call	cdr3_nt	cdr3_aa
TRBV6-6	.	TRBJ1-5	.	TGTGCCAGCGGCGGGGGCCCTCAGCCCCAGCATTTT	CASGGGPQPQHF
TRBV7-2	.	TRBJ2-7	.	TGTGCCAGCAGCTTAGACCAATACGAGCAGTACTTC	CASSLDQYEQYF
TRBV10-3	.	TRBJ2-3	.	TGTGCCATCAACGGAGCGGACCCAAGGCAGTATTTT	CAINGADPRQYF
TRBV11-2	.	TRBJ2-7	TRBD2	TGTGCCAGCAGCTTAGTAGCACTAGCGGGAGTCACCGGCGAGCAGTACTTC	CASSLVALAGVTGEQYF
TRBV12-5	once	TRBJ2-3	.	TGTGCTAGTGGTTTGGTACAGGGCTTCGGAAGCACAGATACGCAGTATTTT	CASGLVQGFGSTDTQYF
TRBV18	.	TRBJ2-7	TRBD1	TGTGCCAGCTCACTCCTTATGCCGGGACAGACCCAGACCCGCTACGAGCAGTACTTC	CASSLLMPGQTQTRYEQYF
TRBV9	few	TRBJ1-3	.	TGTGCCAGCAGAGACGAAAGGGGCCTTTCTGGAAACACCATATATTTT	CASRDERGLSGNTIYF
TRBV6-5	.	TRBJ2-7	.	TGTGCCAGCACATTGGCCAGGGTGGAATACGAGCAGTACTTC	CASTLARVEYEQYF
TRBV19	.	TRBJ1-1	TRBD1	TGTGCCAGTAGTATCGGTTTCGGAGCAGGGGGCAATGAAGCTTTCTTT	CASSIGFGAGGNEAFF
TRBV3-1/TRBV3-2	.	TRBJ2-7	TRBD2	TGTGCCAGCAGCCTGACGGCGGGGGACTACGAGCAGTACTTC	CASSLTAGDYEQYF
TRBV6-4	.	TRBJ1-2	.	TGTGCCAGCAGCCCCTCGCCGGGTCCCTATGGCTACACCTTC	CASSPSPGPYGYTF
TRBV12-3/TRBV12-4	once	TRBJ2-5	.	TGTGCCAGCAGCTCCTCAAGCCAAGAGACCCAGTACTTC	CASSSSSQETQYF
TRBV5-5	.	TRBJ1-2	.	TGTGCCAGCAGCTTGAGGCCAGCGCTTAACTATGGCTACACCTTC	CASSLRPALNYGYTF
TRBV27	.	TRBJ1-2	.	TGTGCCAGCAGTTCCCAGGGGATGGGTGGCTACACCTTC	CASSSQGMGGYTF
TRBV5-1	.	TRBJ1-1	.	TGCGCCAGCAGCCCCCGATCGGTCCCCGTCTTTAACACTGAAGCTTTCTTT	CASSPRSVPVFNTEAFF
TRBV28	.	TRBJ2-1	.	TGTGCCAGCAGTTTCTGGGTGGGTGAGCAGTTCTTC	CASSFWVGEQFF
TRBV4-3	.	TRBJ2-2	.	TGCGCCAGCAGCCAAGGGGGGGCAGGGAGGACCGGGGAGCTGTTTTTT	CASSQGGAGRTGELFF
TRBV30	.	TRBJ2-1	.	TGTGCCTGGAGACCGGCAAGCTCCTACAATGAGCAGTTCTTC	CAWRPASSYNEQFF
TRBV5-5	.	TRBJ2-5	TRBD1	TGTGCCAGCAGCGTTCCGGCACAGGGGCAAGAGACCCAGTACTTC	CASSVPAQGQETQYF
TRBV21-1	.	TRBJ2-7	.	TGTGCCAGCCCTAAGGGAGGGGGCAGCGAGCAGTACTTC	CASPKGGGSEQYF
TRBV24-1	.	TRBJ2-1	.	TGTGCCACCAGTGGGACGCGTAGCTCCTACAATGAGCAGTTCTTC	CATSGTRSSYNEQFF
TRBV29-1	.	TRBJ2-2	TRBD1	TGCAGCGTTGAAGCGCACAGGGGGGTCACCGGGGAGCTGTTTTTT	CSVEAHRGVTGELFF
TRBV7-6	.	TRBJ2-1	.	TGTGCCAGCAGCTTAGGTCTAGGGGACTTTAATGAGCAGTTCTTC	CASSLGLGDFNEQFF
TRBV10-3	few	TRBJ1-1	.	TGTGCCATCAGTGAGTATTCGGACAACCGGGTTGAAGCTTTCTTT	CAISEYSDNRVEAFF
TRBV7-9	.	TRBJ1-3	TRBD1	TGTGCCAGCAGCTCCCGGACAGGTCCATCTGGAAACACCATATATTTT	CASSSRTGPSGNTIYF
TRBV7-2	.	TRBJ2-3	TRBD2	TGTGCCAGCAGCCCCGGGACTAGCGGGAGGAGAGATACGCAGTATTTT	CASSPGTSGRRDTQYF
TRBV12-3/TRBV12-4	.	TRBJ2-1	.	TGTGCCAGCACCCCAGCATACAATGAGCAGTTCTTC	CASTPAYNEQFF
TRBV5-1	.	TRBJ1-1	.	TGCGCCAGCAGCGCGACAGTTCTGAACACTGAAGCTTTCTTT	CASSATVLNTEAFF
TRBV19	.	TRBJ1-2	TRBD1	TGTGCCAGCACTCCGGGACAGGGCGACTATGGCTACACCTTC	CASTPGQGDYGYTF
TRBV7-8	.	TRBJ2-7	TRBD2	TGTGCCAGCAGCTCGATATCCGGACTAGCGGGGACTACCGTCTACGAGCAGTACTTC	CASSSISGLAGTTVYEQYF
TRBV4-1	.	TRBJ1-4	.	TGCGCCAGCAGCCAAGAAGGTCAGTCCAATGAAAAACTGTTTTTT	CASSQEGQSNEKLFF
TRBV12-5	.	TRBJ1-1	.	TGTGCTAGTGGTCAGACAGGGAACACTGAAGCTTTCTTT	CASGQTGNTEAFF
TRBV6-5	once	TRBJ1-3	.	TGTGCCAATGAGGGGACCTCTGGAAACACCATATATTTT	CANEGTSGNTIYF
TRBV9	.	TRBJ2-1	TRBD2	TGTGCCAGCAGCCCCCTAGCGGGAGGGCCGGGGGAGCAGTTCTTC	CASSPLAGGPGEQFF
TRBV9	.	TRBJ2-1	.	TGTGCCAGCAGCGTATTCTCGACGGGGCGGTCAAACAATGAGCAGTTCTTC	CASSVFSTGRSNNEQFF
TRBV20-1	.	TRBJ1-4	.	TGCAGTGCTTACACTAATGAAAAACTGTTTTTT	CSAYTNEKLFF
TRBV19	.	TRBJ2-1	TRBD2	TGTGCCATCGGACTAGCGGGAGAGAGGAAGCAGTTCTTC	CAIGLAGERKQFF
TRBV2	.	TRBJ1-6	.	TGTGCCAGCAGTGTCCACCCGACTCCAAATTCACCCCTCCACTTT	CASSVHPTPNSPLHF
TRBV28	.	TRBJ2-6	.	TGTGCCAGCAGCCTATCCTCTGGGGCCAACGTCCTGACTTTC	CASSLSSGANVLTF
TRBV7-9	.	TRBJ1-2	.	TGTGCCAGCAGCTCTACGGGGGGGGCTGGCTACACCTTC	CASSSTGGAGYTF
TRBV7-6	once	TRBJ1-3	.	TGTGCCAGCAGCTTAGCGACCCGGGGGCCTGGAAACACCATATATTTT	CASSLATRGPGNTIYF
TRBV3-1/TRBV3-2	.	TRBJ2-5	TRBD2	TGTGCCAGCAGCCTAGAGCGGGGGGGACAAGAGACCCAGTACTTC	CASSLERGGQETQYF
TRBV7-2	.	TRBJ2-7	TRBD2	TGTGCCAGCAGCCAGAGCGGGAGGGCCGTCGAGCAGTACTTC	CASSQSGRAVEQYF
TRBV12-3/TRBV12-4	.	TRBJ2-3	.	TGTGCCAGCAGTTTAGAGCCAGATACGCAGTATTTT	CASSLEPDTQYF
TRBV7-8	.	TRBJ2-3	.	TGTGCCAGCAGCTGGGAAGGCGGGAGCACAGATACGCAGTATTTT	CASSWEGGSTDTQYF